The 15 T cell receptor beta chains presented below share a single source sample, sequenced in a study of spatial heterogeneity in lung cancer. As to time point: blood at routine non-recurrence follow-up after resection. Whole RNA, which was extracted from tumor, nontumor lung tissue or frozen PBMC, was sequenced without any cell sorting. TCRdb analysed the 5' RACE reads with MiXCR anew, one entry per CDR3 protein. The top ten hold roughly 17% of the sample, which has roughly 120,000 distinct CDR3 sequences, 9% to 15% seen once. This specimen was PBMCs, taken at follow-up. The receptors here all came from a male donor with early-stage non-small cell lung cancer.

Many counts were recorded for this clonotype. J is TRBJ1-5 and V is TRBV7-8; no reliable D call. The V end lost 2 bases, the J end lost 2 bases, and 4 bases lay between the germline ends. Germline-derived CDR1 and CDR2 are SGHVS and FQNEAQ. This CDR3 comprises 13 residues. CDR3 sequence reads: CASSLSGNQPQHF. The CDR3 region has the DNA TGTGCCAGCAGCTTAAGCGGCAATCAGCCCCAGCATTTT. Combining the CDR3 with reference TRBV7-8 and TRBJ1-5 gives the whole variable domain GAGVSQSPRYKVAKRGQDVALRCDPISGHVSLFWYQQALGQGPEFLTYFQNEAQLDKSGLPSDRFFAERPEGSVSTLKIQRTQQEDSAVYLCASSLSGNQPQHFGDGTRLSIL.

V and J are TRBV4-2 and TRBJ1-3; D call uncertain. The CDR3 covers 16 residues. Deletions cut 4 bases from V and 2 bases from J, with 15 bases between. Looked up from germline, CDR1 is LGHNA and CDR2 is YNFKEQ. In nucleotides, the CDR3 is TGTGCCAGCAGCCCCCACAAGGAGGCCCCTGGAAACACCATATATTTT. It specifies CASSPHKEAPGNTIYF.

This chain links TRBV4-3 with TRBJ1-1; D gene unclear. The CDR3 runs to 13 residues. Germline-derived CDR1 and CDR2 are LGHNA and YSLEER. V was pared by 2 bases and J by 3 bases, with 7 bases between. CDR3 coding DNA: TGCGCCAGCAGCCAACGGATCGACACTGAAGCTTTCTTT. It specifies CASSQRIDTEAFF.

The chain combines TRBV5-1 with TRBJ2-6; D call uncertain. V lost 2 bases and J 3 bases, leaving 15 bases between the germline ends. Germline lookup yields CDR1 SGHRS and CDR2 YFSETQ. The CDR3 is 17 residues long. The CDR3 region is CASSLSAFPGGANVLTF. The CDR3, as DNA: TGCGCCAGCAGCTTATCGGCCTTCCCGGGTGGGGCCAACGTCCTGACTTTC.

This chain connects TRBV6-2 or TRBV6-3 to TRBJ2-3, with 13 bases matching TRBD2. The germline V gene has CDR1 MNHEY and CDR2 SVGEGT. Germline trimming cut 5 bases from V and 7 bases from J; bases unmatched to any gene: 9. The CDR3 runs to 16 residues. The CDR3 loop is CASSRQLAGGINTQYF. CDR3 DNA: TGTGCCAGCAGTCGCCAACTAGCGGGGGGGATAAATACGCAGTATTTT.

In the case of this clonotype: Since no conserved phenylalanine or tryptophan closes the CDR3, a read error is the likely cause. The chain is built from TRBV6-2 or TRBV6-3 and TRBJ2-5; TRBD2 might be the D (5 bases). CDR1 is MNHEY and CDR2 is SVGEGT in the germline V gene. The CDR3 extends over 15 amino acids. The V end lost 0 bases, the J end lost 2 bases, and 10 bases lay between the germline ends. CDR3 amino acids: CASSYSVASQETQYL. The CDR3 DNA reads TGTGCCAGCAGTTACTCGGTAGCGAGTCAAGAGACCCAGTACCTC.

V gene TRBV4-2 combines with J gene TRBJ1-1; D gene unclear. Germline V gene lookup returns CDR1 LGHNA and CDR2 YNFKEQ. The CDR3 is 14 amino acids. V was trimmed by 0 bases and J by 4 bases, leaving 9 bases between them. The CDR3 DNA reads TGTGCCAGCAGCCAAGAACGACGGGGCACTGAAGCTTTCTTT. Encoded protein: CASSQERRGTEAFF.

In this sample, this clonotype turned up a few times. V and J are TRBV6-2 or TRBV6-3 and TRBJ2-7; no clear D gene. There are 14 residues in the CDR3. CDR1 and CDR2 (germline): MNHEY, SVGEGT. V was shortened by 6 bases and J by 0 bases, with 12 bases between the two germline ends. The CDR3 DNA reads as TGTGCCAGCAGGGTGGAAAGGAGCTCCTACGAGCAGTACTTC. This encodes CASRVERSSYEQYF.

This rearrangement joins TRBV7-9 to TRBJ2-6; 11 positions match TRBD1. The CDR3 contains 18 residues. Germline lookup yields CDR1 SEHNR and CDR2 FQNEAQ (reference sequence). With V trimmed by 5 bases and J by 0 bases, 6 bases remained unmatched. The CDR3 loop reads CASSRTGGSSSGANVLTF. The DNA for the CDR3 is TGTGCCAGCAGCCGGACAGGGGGCAGCTCCTCTGGGGCCAACGTCCTGACTTTC.

This clonotype has at least ten counts. The rearrangement joins TRBV9 to TRBJ2-1; no definite D call. CDR1 and CDR2 from the germline V gene are SGDLS and YYNGEE. This CDR3 has 14 amino acids. Trimming removed 0 bases from V and 9 bases from J, with 13 bases in between. The CDR3 region has the DNA TGTGCCAGCAGCGTAGGACCTACTACCGGTGAGCAGTTCTTC. Translation: CASSVGPTTGEQFF.

The CDR3 protein is CASSSPRQGDEQYF. DNA of the CDR3: TGTGCCAGCAGTTCCCCTAGACAGGGGGACGAGCAGTACTTC. This chain joins TRBV28 and TRBJ2-7; TRBD1 aligns across 9 bases. V lost 4 bases, J lost 5 bases, and 6 bases stayed unmatched. The CDR3 covers 14 residues. Germline V gene data show CDR1 as MDHEN and CDR2 as SYDVKM. The full variable domain, completed using reference TRBV28 and TRBJ2-7, is DVKVTQSSRYLVKRTGEKVFLECVQDMDHENMFWYRQDPGLGLRLIYFSYDVKMKEKGDIPEGYSVSREKKERFSLILESASTNQTSMYLCASSSPRQGDEQYFGPGTRLTVT.

The chain combines TRBV24-1 with TRBJ1-2, with D maybe TRBD1 (5 bases). V was cut by 6 bases and J by 4 bases, with 11 bases left in between. The CDR3 is made up of 13 amino acids. Germline V gene sequence: CDR1 KGHDR, CDR2 SFDVKD. The chain's CDR3 is CATSPRGAYGYTF. The CDR3 DNA sequence: TGTGCCACCAGTCCCCGAGGGGCCTATGGCTACACCTTC.

This clonotype was seen ten or more times. DNA of the CDR3: TGTGCCAGCAGCGTAGGGGGGACCTACAATGAGCAGTTCTTC. Translated: CASSVGGTYNEQFF. The V and J genes are TRBV9 and TRBJ2-1; D might be TRBD1 or TRBD2, each matching 5 bases. The germline V and J ends were trimmed by 0 bases and 2 bases, with 6 bases remaining between them. CDR3 length: 14 residues. The germline gives CDR1 SGDLS, CDR2 YYNGEE.

The chain joins TRBV5-6 to TRBJ2-3, with D unclear. The CDR3 loop spans 13 amino acids. Germline V gene lookup returns CDR1 SGHDT and CDR2 YYEEEE. The V gene lost 0 bases and the J gene lost 6 bases, with 8 bases spanning the gap. In DNA, the CDR3 is TGTGCCAGCAGCTTGGCCATGGCGGATACGCAGTATTTT. Protein: CASSLAMADTQYF.

The rearrangement joins TRBV20-1 to TRBJ1-5; no clear D gene. Trimming stripped 3 bases from V and 0 bases from J, with 9 bases between. There are 14 residues in the CDR3. The V gene's germline CDR1 is DFQATT and CDR2 SNEGSKA (reference sequence). CDR3 sequence: CSASPAHSNQPQHF. CDR3 DNA: TGCAGTGCTAGTCCGGCACATAGCAATCAGCCCCAGCATTTT.